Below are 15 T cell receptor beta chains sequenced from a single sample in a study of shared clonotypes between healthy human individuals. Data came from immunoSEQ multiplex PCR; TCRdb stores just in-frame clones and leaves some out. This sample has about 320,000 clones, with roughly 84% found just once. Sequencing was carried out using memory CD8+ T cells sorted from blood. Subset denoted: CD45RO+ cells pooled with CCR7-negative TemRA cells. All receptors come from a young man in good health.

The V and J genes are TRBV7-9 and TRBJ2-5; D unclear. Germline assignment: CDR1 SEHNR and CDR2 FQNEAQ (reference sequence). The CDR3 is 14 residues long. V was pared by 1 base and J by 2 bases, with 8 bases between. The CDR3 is CASSLVTLQETQYF. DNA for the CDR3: TGTGCCAGCAGCTTAGTCACTCTACAAGAGACCCAGTACTTC.

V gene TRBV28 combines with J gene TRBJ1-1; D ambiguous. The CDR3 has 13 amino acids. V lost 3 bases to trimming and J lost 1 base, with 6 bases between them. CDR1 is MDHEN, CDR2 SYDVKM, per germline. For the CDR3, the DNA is TGTGCCAGCAGTTTTGAACCGAACACTGAAGCTTTCTTT. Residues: CASSFEPNTEAFF.

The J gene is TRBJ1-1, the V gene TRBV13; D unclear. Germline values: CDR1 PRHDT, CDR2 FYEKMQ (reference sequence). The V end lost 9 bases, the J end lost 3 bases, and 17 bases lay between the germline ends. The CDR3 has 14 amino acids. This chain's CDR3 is CASNLQASDTEAFF. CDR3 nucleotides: TGTGCCAGTAACCTTCAGGCAAGCGACACTGAAGCTTTCTTT.

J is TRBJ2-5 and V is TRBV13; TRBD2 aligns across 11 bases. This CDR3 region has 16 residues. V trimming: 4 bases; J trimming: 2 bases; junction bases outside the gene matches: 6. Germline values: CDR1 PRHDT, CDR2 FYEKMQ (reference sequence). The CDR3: CASSSTSGGPQETQYF. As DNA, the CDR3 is TGTGCCAGCAGCTCTACTAGCGGGGGACCTCAAGAGACCCAGTACTTC.

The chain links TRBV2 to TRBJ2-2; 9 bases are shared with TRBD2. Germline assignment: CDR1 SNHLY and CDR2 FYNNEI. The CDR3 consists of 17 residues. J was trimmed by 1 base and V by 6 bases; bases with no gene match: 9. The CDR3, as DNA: TGTGCCAGCAGCACCTTGACTAGCGGAATGAACACCGGGGAGCTGTTTTTT. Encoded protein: CASSTLTSGMNTGELFF. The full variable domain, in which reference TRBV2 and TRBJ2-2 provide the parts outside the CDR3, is EPEVTQTPSHQVTQMGQEVILRCVPISNHLYFYWYRQILGQKVEFLVSFYNNEISEKSEIFDDQFSVERPDGSNFTLKIRSTKLEDSAMYFCASSTLTSGMNTGELFFGEGSRLTVL.

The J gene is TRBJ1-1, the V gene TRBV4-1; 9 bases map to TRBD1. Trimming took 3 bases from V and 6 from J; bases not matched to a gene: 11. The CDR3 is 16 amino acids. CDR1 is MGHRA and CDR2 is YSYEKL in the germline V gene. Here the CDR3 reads CASSQPPGQGYSEAFF. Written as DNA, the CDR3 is TGCGCCAGCAGCCAGCCTCCGGGACAGGGTTACTCTGAAGCTTTCTTT.

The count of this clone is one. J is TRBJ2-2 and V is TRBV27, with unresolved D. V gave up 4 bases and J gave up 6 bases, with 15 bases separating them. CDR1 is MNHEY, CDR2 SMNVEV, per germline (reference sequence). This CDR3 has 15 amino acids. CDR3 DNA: TGTGCCAGCAGTTCCGCGAAGGACCGCCCCGGGGAGCTGTTTTTT. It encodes CASSSAKDRPGELFF.

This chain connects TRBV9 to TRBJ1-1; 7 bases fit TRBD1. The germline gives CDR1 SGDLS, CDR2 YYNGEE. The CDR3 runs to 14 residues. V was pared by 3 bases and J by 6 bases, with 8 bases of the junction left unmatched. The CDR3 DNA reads TGTGCCAGCAGCGCCCAGGGGGGTCTCCCTGAAGCTTTCTTT. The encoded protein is CASSAQGGLPEAFF.

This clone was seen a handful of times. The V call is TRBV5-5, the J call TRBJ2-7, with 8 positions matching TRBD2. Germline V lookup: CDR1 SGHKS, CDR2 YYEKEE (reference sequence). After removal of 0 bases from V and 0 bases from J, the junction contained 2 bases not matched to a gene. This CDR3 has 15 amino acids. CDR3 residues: CASSLGGRSSYEQYF. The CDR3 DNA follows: TGTGCCAGCAGCTTGGGCGGGAGGAGCTCCTACGAGCAGTACTTC.

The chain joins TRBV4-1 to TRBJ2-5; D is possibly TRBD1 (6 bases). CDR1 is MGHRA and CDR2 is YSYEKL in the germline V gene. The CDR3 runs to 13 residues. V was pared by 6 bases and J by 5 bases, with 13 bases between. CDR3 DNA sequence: TGCGCCAGCAGACAACAGGGTGAGGAGACCCAGTACTTC. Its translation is CASRQQGEETQYF.

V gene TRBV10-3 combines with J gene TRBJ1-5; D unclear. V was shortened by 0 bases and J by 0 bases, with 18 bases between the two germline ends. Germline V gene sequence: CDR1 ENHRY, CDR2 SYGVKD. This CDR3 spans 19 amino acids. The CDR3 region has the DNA TGTGCCATCAGTGAGTCGCCCGCCGTGCAGACTAATAGCAATCAGCCCCAGCATTTT. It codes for CAISESPAVQTNSNQPQHF.

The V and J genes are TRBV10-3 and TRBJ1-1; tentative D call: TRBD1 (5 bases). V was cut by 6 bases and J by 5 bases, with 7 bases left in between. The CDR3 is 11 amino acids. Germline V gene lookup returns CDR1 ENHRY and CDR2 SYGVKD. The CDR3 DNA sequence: TGTGCCATCAGCCAGGGTACTGAAGCTTTCTTT. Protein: CAISQGTEAFF.

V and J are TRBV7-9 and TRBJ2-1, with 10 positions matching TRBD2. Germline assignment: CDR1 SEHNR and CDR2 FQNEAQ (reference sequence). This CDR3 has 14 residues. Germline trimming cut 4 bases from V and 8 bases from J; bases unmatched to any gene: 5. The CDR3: CASSSSGGAHEQFF. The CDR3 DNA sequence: TGTGCCAGCAGCTCCAGCGGGGGGGCTCATGAGCAGTTCTTC.

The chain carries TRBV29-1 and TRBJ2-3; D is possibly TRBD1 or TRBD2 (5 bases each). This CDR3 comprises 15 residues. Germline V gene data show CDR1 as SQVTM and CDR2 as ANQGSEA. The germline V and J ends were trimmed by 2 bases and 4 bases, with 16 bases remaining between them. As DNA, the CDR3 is TGCAGCGTTGAACGGTTGGGGGAAGGTGCAGATACGCAGTATTTT. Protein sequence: CSVERLGEGADTQYF.

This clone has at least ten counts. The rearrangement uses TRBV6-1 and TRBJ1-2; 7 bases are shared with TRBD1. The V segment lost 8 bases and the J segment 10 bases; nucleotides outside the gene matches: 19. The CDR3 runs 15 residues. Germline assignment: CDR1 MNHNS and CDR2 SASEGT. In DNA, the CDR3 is TGTGCCAGCCAACTCGAGACAGGGAGGAAAAATGACTACACCTTC. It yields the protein CASQLETGRKNDYTF.